These 3 T cell receptor beta chains were sequenced from one sample in a study of healthy donors' naive CD4 and CD8 T cells (dated by TCRdb to between 2014 and 2017). The run used a 454 GS FLX Titanium. A previously published linear amplification protocol was used to build TCR libraries from approximately 450 ng of total RNA. TCRdb cleaned the public reads at Q25 with fastp, built clones with MiXCR and kept in-frame beta chains. Identical CDR3 protein sequences are pooled into one entry, listed with their most common genes and DNA. For this sample there are 150,000 to 200,000 distinct CDR3 sequences; over 60% appear just once. The ten largest account for roughly 2.3% of the sample. Sequencing was done on a sample of naive CD4+ and CD8+ T cells sorted from blood, pooled from several donors. This specimen's cell subset or site label, per the study, means: FACS-sorted naive CD4+ (CD45RO-CD45RA+) and naive CD8+ (CD45RA+CD27bright) T cells. The source of these receptors is a pool of human donors in good health; the sample pools cells from several healthy donors.

V and J are TRBV11-2 and TRBJ2-3, with D maybe TRBD2 (5 bases). Germline-derived CDR1 and CDR2 are SGHAT and FQNNGV. The CDR3 has 17 amino acids. V was shortened by 2 bases and J by 0 bases, with 15 bases between the two germline ends. CDR3 in DNA: TGTGCCAGCAGCTTAACTCCATCTAGCTCTAGCACAGATACGCAGTATTTT. As protein: CASSLTPSSSSTDTQYF.

This chain links TRBV15 with TRBJ2-1, with D possibly being TRBD1 (6 bases). The CDR3 loop spans 16 amino acids. Germline V lookup: CDR1 LNHNV, CDR2 YYDKDF (reference sequence). Trimming pared 3 bases from V and 7 bases from J, leaving 19 bases between. As DNA, the CDR3 is TGTGCCACCAGCAGCCTCCACACCAGGGGTTCGAATGAGCAGTTCTTC. This sequence encodes CATSSLHTRGSNEQFF.

The genes are TRBV18 and TRBJ2-1; either TRBD1 or TRBD2 may supply D (5 bases each). The CDR3 runs to 13 residues. CDR1 and CDR2 (germline): KGHSH, LQKENI. Trimming stripped 4 bases from V and 7 bases from J, with 11 bases between. The chain's CDR3 is CASSLSRENEQFF. CDR3 sequence (DNA): TGTGCCAGCTCACTTTCCAGGGAGAATGAGCAGTTCTTC.